This is a list of T cell receptor beta chains from one sample in a study of cytomegalovirus exposure and HLA in healthy donors. Method: immunoSEQ multiplex PCR; TCRdb's copy keeps in-frame clones and lacks some. The sample includes around 210,000 clones, approximately 78% seen only once; the top ten take roughly 2.5%. The sequenced sample was PBMCs. All receptors derive from a woman in her thirties or forties in good health and CMV-seronegative. CDR3s include the opening cysteine and the closing phenylalanine or tryptophan. Each record gives: V gene, J gene, CDR3 length, clone size, CDR3 protein. Some rows have no size entry. The others give once, few or many, or a class for an expanded clone.

V: TRBV2; J: TRBJ2-1; length: 11; size: -; CDR3: CASSLSRDLFF
V: TRBV27; J: TRBJ1-1; length: 12; size: -; CDR3: CASSSPGQGTFF
V: TRBV14; J: TRBJ2-7; length: 17; size: -; CDR3: CASSQLSGRASYYEQYF
V: TRBV25-1; J: TRBJ2-7; length: 13; size: -; CDR3: CASGGQGNHEQYF
V: TRBV6-1; J: TRBJ2-7; length: 15; size: -; CDR3: CASSEARGGGYEQYF
V: TRBV28; J: TRBJ2-3; length: 11; size: -; CDR3: CASSLFGQEYF
V: TRBV19; J: TRBJ2-4; length: 16; size: -; CDR3: CASSIWTGDSKNIQYF
V: TRBV7-8; J: TRBJ1-1; length: 15; size: few; CDR3: CASSSNSVLNTEAFF
V: TRBV19; J: TRBJ2-7; length: 15; size: few; CDR3: CASSSAGHPRYEQYF
V: TRBV4-2; J: TRBJ2-7; length: 16; size: -; CDR3: CASSQVSEWGSYEQYF
V: TRBV10-2; J: TRBJ1-5; length: 16; size: -; CDR3: CASSDEQGFSNQPQHF
V: TRBV5-1; J: TRBJ2-2; length: 16; size: -; CDR3: CASSLPRQGKAGELFF
V: TRBV5-1; J: TRBJ2-7; length: 17; size: -; CDR3: CASSDTGTSGSLYEQYF
V: TRBV29-1; J: TRBJ1-1; length: 10; size: -; CDR3: CSAWETEAFF
V: TRBV30; J: TRBJ1-5; length: 15; size: -; CDR3: CAWSVDRGWGQPQHF
V: TRBV7-2; J: TRBJ2-7; length: 16; size: -; CDR3: CASSLATSGRWYEQYF
V: TRBV5-1; J: TRBJ1-2; length: 14; size: -; CDR3: CASSPAGDNYGYTF
V: TRBV28; J: TRBJ2-4; length: 13; size: -; CDR3: CASREGQVGIQYF
V: TRBV28; J: TRBJ2-1; length: 14; size: -; CDR3: CASSSGTSGRTVFF
V: TRBV7-9; J: TRBJ2-7; length: 15; size: -; CDR3: CASSLWGLVNYEQYF
V: TRBV5-4; J: TRBJ2-3; length: 15; size: -; CDR3: CASTLYQTGKDTQYF
V: TRBV2; J: TRBJ1-2; length: 19; size: -; CDR3: CASRFFNYEAPQNNYGYTF
V: TRBV30; J: TRBJ1-5; length: 13; size: -; CDR3: CAWSVGGSQPQHF
V: TRBV2; J: TRBJ1-2; length: 16; size: -; CDR3: CASTHVRGSSDYGYTF
V: TRBV27; J: TRBJ1-2; length: 13; size: -; CDR3: CASSLGQSYGYTF
V: TRBV5-1; J: TRBJ2-7; length: 14; size: -; CDR3: CASSLASAGYEQYF
V: TRBV12-5; J: TRBJ1-5; length: 15; size: -; CDR3: CASGLPLGDNQPQHF
V: TRBV25-1; J: TRBJ2-7; length: 12; size: -; CDR3: CASRSSSYEQYF
V: TRBV7-3; J: TRBJ2-1; length: 13; size: -; CDR3: CASSLDQQGEQFF
V: TRBV5-4; J: TRBJ1-4; length: 15; size: -; CDR3: CASSTGPPGGEKLFF
V: TRBV28; J: TRBJ2-3; length: 16; size: once; CDR3: CASSPITTTSEDTQYF
V: TRBV25-1; J: TRBJ1-2; length: 15; size: -; CDR3: CASSDSQGRVWGYTF